The 18 T cell receptor beta chains below all came from one sample that was sequenced in a study of regulatory T cells in long-lasting Graves disease. Both iRepertoire HTBI primers and Arm-PCR of CDR3 regions were used to build the TCR beta libraries. TCRdb fed the multiplex PCR reads into MiXCR, producing one record per CDR3 protein. The sample lists about 430,000 distinct CDR3 sequences, 15% occurring once. Time point meaning: newly diagnosed GD, antithyroid drugs for less than 3 months. Scientists built the TCR library using RNA that was extracted from PBMCs. These sequences were also reported in another study, on T cells in Graves' hyperthyroidism and ophthalmopathy.

Source: peripheral blood mononuclear cells (PBMCs), taken at new diagnosis, from a patient treated with antithyroid drugs. These receptors came from a woman in her thirties or forties with Graves disease.

The CDR3 sequence is CASGSLSGTGNNEQFF. In nucleotides, the CDR3 is TGTGCTAGTGGTTCTCTATCCGGGACAGGGAACAATGAGCAGTTCTTC. V gene TRBV12-5 combines with J gene TRBJ2-1; 9 positions agree with TRBD1. This CDR3 spans 16 amino acids. The germline V gene encodes CDR1 LGHNT and CDR2 FRNRAP. J gave up 5 bases and V 4 bases, and 9 bases lay outside the gene matches. The full variable domain, completed using reference TRBV12-5 and TRBJ2-1, is DARVTQTPRHKVTEMGQEVTMRCQPILGHNTVFWYRQTMMQGLELLAYFRNRAPLDDSGMPKDRFSAEMPDATLATLKIQPSEPRDSAVYFCASGSLSGTGNNEQFFGPGTRLTVL.

This clonotype was observed many times. The rearrangement links TRBV28 to TRBJ1-4; 11 nucleotides align to TRBD1. The CDR3 contains 15 residues. Germline loops: CDR1 MDHEN, CDR2 SYDVKM. The V and J ends lost 4 bases and 8 bases, in that order; junction bases with no gene match: 6. The CDR3 DNA sequence: TGTGCCAGCAGTTCCCCGGGACAGGGGGTAGAAAAACTGTTTTTT. Translating it yields CASSSPGQGVEKLFF.

This clonotype was counted ten times or more. The chain is built from TRBV27 and TRBJ1-1, with D perhaps matching TRBD1 (5 bases). The CDR3 length is 16 residues. Germline V gene sequence: CDR1 MNHEY, CDR2 SMNVEV (reference sequence). V was pared by 5 bases and J by 2 bases, with 18 bases between. DNA for the CDR3: TGTGCCAGCAGTGTTTGGGACTTAAGGGGCAACACTGAAGCTTTCTTT. Its translation is CASSVWDLRGNTEAFF.

This clonotype was seen ten or more times. The chain uses TRBV12-5 and TRBJ2-2, with D unresolved. CDR3 length equals 12 residues. V dropped 3 bases and J dropped 2 bases, with 1 base sitting between them. From germline, CDR1 is LGHNT and CDR2 FRNRAP. CDR3 coding DNA: TGTGCTAGTGGTTTAAACACCGGGGAGCTGTTTTTT. Translated, it gives CASGLNTGELFF.

Notes on this clonotype: A much larger clone is a single base away; this may be a read error. V gene TRBV3-1 combines with J gene TRBJ2-3; 9 bases match TRBD1. Germline values: CDR1 LGHDT, CDR2 YNNKEL (reference sequence). CDR3 length: 16 residues. V shed 6 bases and J 3 bases; nucleotides not matched to a gene: 10. The CDR3 coding sequence is TGTGCCAGCAGTGAAGGACAGGGGACGGGGACAGATACGCAGTATTTT. Protein sequence: CASSEGQGTGTDTQYF.

This clonotype has only a few counts. V usage is TRBV2 and J usage is TRBJ2-5; D ambiguous. This CDR3 is 14 amino acids long. CDR1 and CDR2 (germline): SNHLY, FYNNEI. The V end lost 1 base, the J end lost 1 base, and 7 bases lay between the germline ends. CDR3 nucleotides: TGTGCCAGCAGTGAAGGGCCCGGCCAAGAGACCCAGTACTTC. Its translation is CASSEGPGQETQYF.

The rearrangement joins TRBV10-2 to TRBJ1-3; D gene unclear. V was shortened by 3 bases and J by 0 bases, with 3 bases between the two germline ends. Germline V lookup: CDR1 WSHSY, CDR2 SAAADI. CDR3 length equals 13 residues. The CDR3 loop is CASSDNSGNTIYF. The CDR3 DNA sequence: TGCGCCAGCAGTGACAACTCTGGAAACACCATATATTTT.

In this sample, this clonotype turned up a few times. One end of the junction varies from germline; a read error may be responsible. This chain joins TRBV30 and TRBJ2-7, with D perhaps matching TRBD1 or TRBD2 (6 bases each). Germline CDR1 reads GTSNPN; CDR2 reads SVGIG (reference sequence). The CDR3 covers 13 residues. The CDR3 here is CAYSQGGSYEQCF. The CDR3 nucleotides are TGTGCCTACTCACAGGGAGGATCCTACGAGCAGTGCTTC.

As regards this clonotype: A much more abundant neighbour one base away suggests this may be a read error. Lacking the conserved final phenylalanine or tryptophan, this CDR3 likely reflects a read error. This chain uses TRBV28 with TRBJ2-2; no clear D. The CDR3 is 14 residues long. V was pared by 4 bases and J by 6 bases, with 12 bases between. CDR1 and CDR2 from the germline V gene are MDHEN and SYDVKM. The DNA of the CDR3 is TGTGCCAGCAGTTCAGCGTGGGCAGCCGGGGAGCTGTTTTCT. Its protein product is CASSSAWAAGELFS.

The chain uses TRBV29-1 and TRBJ2-2, with D perhaps matching TRBD2 (5 bases). CDR1 and CDR2 (germline): SQVTM, ANQGSEA. V was shortened by 7 bases and J by 5 bases, with 17 bases between the two germline ends. CDR3 length: 14 residues. The CDR3 loop is CSALSPGNTGELFF. The CDR3 bases are TGCAGCGCCCTCTCGCCGGGGAATACCGGGGAGCTGTTTTTT.

The table lists this clonotype with a few counts. Its ends do not fully match the called genes, so a read error is possible. V gene TRBV9 combines with J gene TRBJ2-1; 9 bases agree with TRBD2. CDR3 length: 19 residues. Per germline, CDR1 SGDLS and CDR2 YYNGEE. The CDR3 nucleotides read TGTGCCAGCAGCCCCTCTAGCGGGACCGCCCGTCACTCCTACAATGGGCAGTTCTTC. Translated, it gives CASSPSSGTARHSYNGQFF.

This clonotype was seen repeatedly, ten times or more. V gene TRBV20-1 combines with J gene TRBJ2-7; 7 nucleotides match TRBD1. The trim removed 0 bases at V and 0 bases at J, leaving 5 bases unmatched. The CDR3 is made up of 15 amino acids. Germline V gene sequence: CDR1 DFQATT, CDR2 SNEGSKA (reference sequence). CDR3 DNA sequence: TGCAGTGCTAGAGATGGGGACAGCAGCTCCTACGAGCAGTACTTC. Protein: CSARDGDSSSYEQYF.

This clonotype was picked up many times. This chain connects TRBV30 to TRBJ1-1; D not resolved. The CDR3 is 14 residues long. Germline assignment: CDR1 GTSNPN and CDR2 SVGIG (reference sequence). Trimming took 5 bases from V and 4 from J, leaving 17 bases between them. CDR3 sequence (DNA): TGTGCCTGGGGCGCGTTTGGACGTGCCACTGAAGCTTTCTTT. The encoded protein is CAWGAFGRATEAFF.

There are many counts of this clonotype. The chain employs TRBV3-1 and TRBJ2-7, with a tentative D call TRBD2 (6 bases). CDR3 length: 15 residues. CDR1 is LGHDT, CDR2 YNNKEL, per germline (reference sequence). The V gene lost 4 bases and the J gene lost 3 bases, with 16 bases spanning the gap. The DNA of the CDR3 is TGTGCCAGCAGCCCGGTGGACGGGAGCGGCTACGAGCAGTACTTC. This sequence encodes CASSPVDGSGYEQYF.

The sample holds many counts of this clonotype. CDR3 sequence: CASSRGLAMGEQFF. CDR3 bases: TGTGCCAGCAGTAGAGGACTAGCTATGGGTGAGCAGTTCTTC. The gene calls are TRBV27 and TRBJ2-1; TRBD2 matches at 8 bases. Germline CDR1 reads MNHEY; CDR2 reads SMNVEV (reference sequence). V trimming: 5 bases; J trimming: 9 bases; junction bases outside the gene matches: 9. The CDR3 is 14 residues long.

This clonotype has only a few counts. The rearrangement links TRBV20-1 to TRBJ2-1; TRBD2 is a possible D gene (5 bases). The CDR3 length is 14 residues. The V end lost 1 base, the J end lost 5 bases, and 12 bases lay between the germline ends. The germline V gene encodes CDR1 DFQATT and CDR2 SNEGSKA (reference sequence). CDR3 in amino acids: CSARAPTSNNEQFF. The CDR3 region has the DNA TGCAGTGCTAGAGCCCCTACTAGTAACAATGAGCAGTTCTTC.

This clonotype was observed many times. The chain combines TRBV6-2 or TRBV6-3 with TRBJ2-3; D possibly corresponds to TRBD2 (5 bases). The V gene lost 8 bases and the J gene lost 2 bases, with 14 bases spanning the gap. The germline CDR1 and CDR2 sequences are MNHEY and SVGEGT. The CDR3 covers 14 residues. The CDR3 reads CASVREKTTDTQYF. CDR3 DNA: TGTGCCAGCGTCCGGGAAAAGACCACAGATACGCAGTATTTT.

This clonotype was recorded many times. The chain joins TRBV12-3 or TRBV12-4 to TRBJ1-1, with D uncertain. The CDR3 is 10 amino acids. Trimming removed 8 bases from V and 6 bases from J, with 7 bases in between. The DNA of the CDR3 is TGTGCCAGCGGGTACCCTGAAGCTTTCTTT. Protein product: CASGYPEAFF.